The clone carrying this TCR beta chain was detected ten times or more. Its cognate antigen is unknown. Sample time point: persistent/refractory GD, antithyroid drugs over 5 years with positive TRAb. With RNA extracted from PBMCs as input, the TCR library was made. This specimen belongs to a study of regulatory T cells in long-lasting Graves disease. Arm-PCR of CDR3 regions and iRepertoire HTBI primers were the basis on which TCR beta libraries were built. TCRdb independently ran MiXCR on the multiplex PCR reads; one entry per CDR3 protein. Altogether some 300,000 distinct CDR3 sequences are present, more than 20% being singletons, with the ten largest covering just over 55%. Study results and caveats: The study found TRBV28, TRBJ1-2 and TRBJ2-5 favored in persistent disease.

V was shortened by 1 base and J by 0 bases, with 13 bases between the two germline ends. Germline assignment: CDR1 MDHEN and CDR2 SYDVKM. The CDR3 has 17 amino acids. The chain carries TRBV28 and TRBJ1-3, with TRBD1 as a possible D gene (6 bases). The receptor's source is a female donor with Graves disease. The sequenced sample was peripheral blood mononuclear cells (PBMCs), obtained when the disease was refractory, from a patient treated with antithyroid drugs. The CDR3 DNA sequence: TGTGCCAGCAGTTTATCCTCCGACAGGAGCTCTGGAAACACCATATATTTT. Protein: CASSLSSDRSSGNTIYF. Supplemented by reference TRBV28 and TRBJ1-3, the full variable domain reads DVKVTQSSRYLVKRTGEKVFLECVQDMDHENMFWYRQDPGLGLRLIYFSYDVKMKEKGDIPEGYSVSREKKERFSLILESASTNQTSMYLCASSLSSDRSSGNTIYFGEGSWLTVV.